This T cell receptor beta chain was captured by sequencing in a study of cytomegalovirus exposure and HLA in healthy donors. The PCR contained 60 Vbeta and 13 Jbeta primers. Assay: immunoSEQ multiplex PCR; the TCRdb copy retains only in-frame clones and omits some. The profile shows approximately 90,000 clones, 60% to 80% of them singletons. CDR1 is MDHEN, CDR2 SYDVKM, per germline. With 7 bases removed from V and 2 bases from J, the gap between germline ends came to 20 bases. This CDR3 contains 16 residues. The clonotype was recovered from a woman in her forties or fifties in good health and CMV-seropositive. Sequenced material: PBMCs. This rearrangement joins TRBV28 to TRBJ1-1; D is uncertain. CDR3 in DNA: TGTGCCAGCACGATACATGGAGGAACTACTAACACTGAAGCTTTCTTT. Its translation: CASTIHGGTTNTEAFF.